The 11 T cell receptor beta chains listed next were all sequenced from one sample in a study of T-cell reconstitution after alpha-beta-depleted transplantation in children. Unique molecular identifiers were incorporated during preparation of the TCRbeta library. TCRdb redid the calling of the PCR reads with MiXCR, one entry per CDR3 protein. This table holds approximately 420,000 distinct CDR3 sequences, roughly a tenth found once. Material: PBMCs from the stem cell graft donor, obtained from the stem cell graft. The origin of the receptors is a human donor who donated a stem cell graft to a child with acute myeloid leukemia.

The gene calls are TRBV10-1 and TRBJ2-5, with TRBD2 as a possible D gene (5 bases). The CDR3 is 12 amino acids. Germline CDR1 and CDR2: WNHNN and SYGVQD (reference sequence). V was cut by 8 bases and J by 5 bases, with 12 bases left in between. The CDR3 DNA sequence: TGCGCCAGCGGCGGACTCTTGGAGACCCAGTACTTC. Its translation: CASGGLLETQYF.

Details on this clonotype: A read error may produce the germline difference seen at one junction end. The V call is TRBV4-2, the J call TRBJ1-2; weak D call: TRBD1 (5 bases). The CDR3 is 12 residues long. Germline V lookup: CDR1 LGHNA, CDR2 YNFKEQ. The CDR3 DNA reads TGTGCCAGCAGCATCGGGCTAGGGACGGTCGCCTTC. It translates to CASSIGLGTVAF.

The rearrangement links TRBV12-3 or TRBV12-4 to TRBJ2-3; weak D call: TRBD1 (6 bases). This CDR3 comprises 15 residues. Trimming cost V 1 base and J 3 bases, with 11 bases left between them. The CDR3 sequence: CASSLGGLVTDTQYF. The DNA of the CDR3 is TGTGCCAGCAGTTTAGGGGGGCTCGTGACAGATACGCAGTATTTT.

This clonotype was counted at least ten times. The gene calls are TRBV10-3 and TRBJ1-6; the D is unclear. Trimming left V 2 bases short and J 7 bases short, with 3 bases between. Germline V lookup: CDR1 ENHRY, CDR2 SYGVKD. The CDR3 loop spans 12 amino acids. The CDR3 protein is CAISEVNSPLHF. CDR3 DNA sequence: TGTGCCATCAGTGAGGTGAATTCACCCCTCCACTTT.

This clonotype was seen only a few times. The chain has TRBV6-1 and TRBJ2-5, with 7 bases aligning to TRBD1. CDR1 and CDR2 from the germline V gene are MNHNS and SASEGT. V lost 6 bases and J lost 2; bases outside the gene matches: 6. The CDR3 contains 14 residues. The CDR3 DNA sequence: TGTGCCAGCAGACAGGGGAGAGGGCAAGAGACCCAGTACTTC. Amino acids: CASRQGRGQETQYF.

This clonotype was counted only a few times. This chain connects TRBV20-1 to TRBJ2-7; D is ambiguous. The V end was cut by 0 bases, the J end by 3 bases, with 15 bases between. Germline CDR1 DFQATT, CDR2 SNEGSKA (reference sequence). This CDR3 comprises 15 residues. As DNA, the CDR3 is TGCAGTGCTAGAGATATCCGGCGCAACCTCTACGAGCAGTACTTC. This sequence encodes CSARDIRRNLYEQYF.

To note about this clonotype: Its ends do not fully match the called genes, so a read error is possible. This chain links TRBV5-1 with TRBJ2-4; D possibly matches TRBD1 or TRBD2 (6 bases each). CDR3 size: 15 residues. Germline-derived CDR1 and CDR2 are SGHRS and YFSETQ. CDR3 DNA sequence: TGCGCCAGCAGCCCAAGCCCGGGGGCCAAAAACAGTCAGTACTTC. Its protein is CASSPSPGAKNSQYF.

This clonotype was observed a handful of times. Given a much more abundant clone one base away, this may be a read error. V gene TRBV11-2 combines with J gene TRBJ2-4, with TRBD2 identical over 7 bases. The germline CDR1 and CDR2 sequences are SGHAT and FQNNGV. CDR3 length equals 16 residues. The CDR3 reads CASSLVAGVAKNSQYF. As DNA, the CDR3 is TGTGCCAGCAGCTTAGTGGCGGGGGTAGCCAAAAACAGTCAGTACTTC.

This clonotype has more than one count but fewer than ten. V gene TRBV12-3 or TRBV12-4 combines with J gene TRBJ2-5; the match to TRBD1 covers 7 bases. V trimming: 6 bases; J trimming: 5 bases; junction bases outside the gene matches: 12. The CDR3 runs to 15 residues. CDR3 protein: CASRTLGTVGETQYF. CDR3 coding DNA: TGTGCCAGCAGAACGCTCGGGACAGTCGGGGAGACCCAGTACTTC.

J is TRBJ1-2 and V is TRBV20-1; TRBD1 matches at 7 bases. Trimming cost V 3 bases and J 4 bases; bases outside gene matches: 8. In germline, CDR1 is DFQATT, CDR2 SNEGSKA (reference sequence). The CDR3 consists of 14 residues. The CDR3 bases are TGCAGTGCTAGCCCTCAGGGGGTGGGCTATGGCTACACCTTC. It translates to CSASPQGVGYGYTF.

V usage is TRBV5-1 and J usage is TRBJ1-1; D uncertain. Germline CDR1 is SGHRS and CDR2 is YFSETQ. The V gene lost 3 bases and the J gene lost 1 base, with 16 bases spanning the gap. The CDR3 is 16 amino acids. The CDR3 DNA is TGCGCCAGCAGCTCTCGCTCCCCGACCGGGAACACTGAAGCTTTCTTT. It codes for CASSSRSPTGNTEAFF.